This T cell receptor (beta chain) was sequenced in a study of CD8+CD57+ T cells in acquired aplastic anemia. For the study at large: Yields of DNA that came from sorted CD4+ and CD8+ cells averaged about 3.5 ug. An average of approximately 11 million reads for CD4+ cells was obtained from healthy donors. Study-level results: Patients showed no significant difference from controls in CD8+ Simpson's diversity. Patients and controls turned out to have more than 25 CD8+ CDR3 sequences in common.

As regards this clonotype: Its matching antigen is unknown. Germline is not matched at one junction end, which may reflect a read error.

The germline CDR1 and CDR2 sequences are SQVTM and ANQGSEA. The CDR3 sequence is 14 residues long. The template used for profiling TCR beta VDJ and CDR3 was genomic DNA. From the reads, TCRdb called clonotypes with MiXCR, one entry per CDR3 protein. The table shows roughly 51,000 distinct CDR3 sequences, with 70% to 80% occurring only once. The sequenced material came from sorted CD4+, CD8+, or CD8+CD57+ T cells (not recorded which) from PBMCs. The chain recombines TRBV29-1 with TRBJ1-1; a possible D gene is TRBD1 (6 bases). This receptor was obtained from a human donor in good health, serving as a control. The CDR3 here is CSVASFGGRTEAFF. CDR3 nucleotide sequence: TGCAGCGTCGCCTCTTTCGGGGGGCGAACTGAGGCTTTCTTT.